The 25 T cell receptor beta chains listed next were all sequenced from one sample in a study of cytomegalovirus exposure and HLA in healthy donors. The PCR had 60 Vbeta and 13 Jbeta primers. Here immunoSEQ multiplex PCR was the method, and the copy in TCRdb shows in-frame clones only, minus some. Among about 240,000 clones listed, about 80% were seen once. Sequences were obtained from PBMCs. Every receptor here comes from a woman aged 60-70 years in good health and CMV-seropositive.

This chain joins TRBV7-3 and TRBJ2-1; D perhaps matches TRBD2 (6 bases). In germline, CDR1 is SGHTA, CDR2 FQGTGA. The V end lost 5 bases, the J end lost 0 bases, and 11 bases lay between the germline ends. This CDR3 has 15 amino acids. CDR3: CASSPGLFSYNEQFF. The DNA of the CDR3 is TGTGCCAGCAGCCCGGGACTTTTCTCCTACAATGAGCAGTTCTTC.

The rearrangement uses TRBV9 and TRBJ1-1, with 8 nucleotides matching TRBD1. The CDR3 sequence is 14 residues long. The germline V gene encodes CDR1 SGDLS and CDR2 YYNGEE. V lost 4 bases and J lost 6; bases outside the gene matches: 8. CDR3 DNA sequence: TGTGCCAGCAGCCCCCACTCGGGACAGGCTGAAGCTTTCTTT. As protein: CASSPHSGQAEAFF. Full variable domain (missing parts from reference TRBV9 and TRBJ1-1): DSGVTQTPKHLITATGQRVTLRCSPRSGDLSVYWYQQSLDQGLQFLIQYYNGEERAKGNILERFSAQQFPDLHSELNLSSLELGDSALYFCASSPHSGQAEAFFGQGTRLTVV.

The rearrangement joins TRBV29-1 to TRBJ2-7, with 7 bases identical to TRBD1. This CDR3 is built from 14 residues. The germline gives CDR1 SQVTM, CDR2 ANQGSEA. Germline trimming cut 1 base from V and 0 bases from J; bases unmatched to any gene: 3. CDR3 sequence reads: CSVEGQGGSYEQYF. The CDR3 DNA sequence: TGCAGCGTTGAAGGACAGGGTGGCTCCTACGAGCAGTACTTC.

This clone was detected a few times. This chain connects TRBV5-6 to TRBJ2-7; D gene unclear. The length of the CDR3 is 11 residues. Trimming took off 1 base at V and 5 bases at J, with 4 bases between the two ends. CDR1 SGHDT and CDR2 YYEEEE come from the germline V gene. For the CDR3, the DNA is TGTGCCAGCAGCTTGTTAGACGAGCAGTACTTC. Its protein product is CASSLLDEQYF.

The chain has TRBV19 and TRBJ2-7, with D tentatively TRBD1 (6 bases). Between the trimmed V and J ends, which lost 1 base and 4 bases, there was a span of 8 bases. CDR3 length: 13 residues. CDR1 and CDR2 from the germline V gene are LNHDA and SQIVND (reference sequence). DNA of the CDR3: TGTGCCAGTAGTATAGCCAGGGGTTACGAGCAGTACTTC. Amino acid sequence: CASSIARGYEQYF.

This chain joins TRBV10-1 and TRBJ2-1; TRBD2 aligns across 10 bases. Germline V lookup: CDR1 WNHNN, CDR2 SYGVQD (reference sequence). The CDR3 extends over 17 amino acids. Trimming at V came to 1 base and at J to 6 bases, leaving 9 bases not matched to a gene. CDR3 nucleotides: TGCGCCAGCAGTGAGTTTGGCCTAGCGGGAGATCGCAATGAGCAGTTCTTC. Its protein product is CASSEFGLAGDRNEQFF.

The V and J genes are TRBV6-6 and TRBJ1-2; TRBD1 matches 10 bases. The CDR3 length is 14 residues. Per germline, CDR1 MNHNY and CDR2 SVGAGI (reference sequence). Trimming cost V 0 bases and J 11 bases; bases outside gene matches: 6. CDR3 sequence reads: CASSYSRDRGAYTF. The CDR3 nucleotides read TGTGCCAGCAGTTACTCTAGGGACAGGGGTGCGTACACCTTC.

The rearrangement joins TRBV5-1 to TRBJ2-3; possible D gene TRBD1, 6 bases. Germline values: CDR1 SGHRS, CDR2 YFSETQ. The germline V and J ends were trimmed by 2 bases and 3 bases, with 13 bases remaining between them. The CDR3 covers 15 residues. The CDR3 nucleotides are TGCGCCAGCAGCTTTGACAGGTTGAGTACAGATACGCAGTATTTT. It translates to CASSFDRLSTDTQYF.

This clone came up a few times. The CDR3 sequence: CASSSTGLSTDTQYF. CDR3 DNA: TGCGCCAGCAGCTCGACAGGACTTAGCACAGATACGCAGTATTTT. The rearrangement links TRBV5-1 to TRBJ2-3, with D possibly matching TRBD1 (6 bases). V shed 3 bases and J shed 0 bases, with 11 bases lying between them. The CDR3 spans 15 residues. The germline gives CDR1 SGHRS, CDR2 YFSETQ.

On this clone itself: Other DNA sequences in the same sample also yield this CDR3. The chain recombines TRBV7-2 with TRBJ2-7; 9 bases agree with TRBD2. Germline CDR1 is SGHTA and CDR2 is FQGNSA. Trimming removed 4 bases from V and 3 bases from J; junction bases left unmatched: 1. CDR3 length: 13 amino acids. This CDR3 reads CASSSTSGYEQYF. CDR3 sequence (DNA): TGTGCCAGCAGCTCGACTAGCGGCTACGAGCAGTACTTC.

This clone was observed a handful of times. V and J are TRBV2 and TRBJ1-1, with a tentative D call TRBD1 (5 bases). The CDR3 length is 14 residues. V shed 3 bases and J shed 2 bases, with 10 bases lying between them. CDR1 and CDR2 (germline): SNHLY, FYNNEI. The DNA for the CDR3 is TGTGCCAGCAGTGAGGGGGGAAGAAACACTGAAGCTTTCTTT. Its translation: CASSEGGRNTEAFF.

The CDR3 spells CAIRPSTGETEAFF. The CDR3 nucleotides are TGTGCCATCAGGCCTTCCACAGGGGAAACTGAAGCTTTCTTT. The rearrangement uses TRBV10-3 and TRBJ1-1, with 7 bases fitting TRBD1. This CDR3 is 14 amino acids long. CDR1 ENHRY and CDR2 SYGVKD come from the germline V gene. The ends lost 6 bases at V and 5 bases at J; junction bases unmatched: 9.

The chain has TRBV28 and TRBJ1-1; D is possibly TRBD1 (5 bases). The V and J ends lost 5 bases and 7 bases respectively, with 26 bases between them. This CDR3 is 17 amino acids long. Germline CDR1 MDHEN, CDR2 SYDVKM. The CDR3 nucleotides are TGTGCCAGCAGTCCTCCAATCGGAAGTCTCACAGGCCGTGAAGCTTTCTTT. This sequence encodes CASSPPIGSLTGREAFF.

The chain employs TRBV6-1 and TRBJ1-1; D is ambiguous. Germline loops: CDR1 MNHNS, CDR2 SASEGT. V lost 7 bases to trimming and J lost 1 base, with 7 bases between them. The CDR3 extends over 12 amino acids. In DNA, the CDR3 is TGTGCCAGCACCCAACAGAACACTGAAGCTTTCTTT. Its protein is CASTQQNTEAFF.

This chain uses TRBV6-1 with TRBJ1-2; TRBD1 matches at 7 bases. Germline CDR1 and CDR2: MNHNS and SASEGT. This CDR3 has 15 residues. The V and J ends lost 10 bases and 2 bases, in that order; junction bases with no gene match: 13. The CDR3 nucleotides are TGTGCCATTCACAGGGGCAGCTGGGGAAACTATGGCTACACCTTC. This gives the protein CAIHRGSWGNYGYTF.

This chain connects TRBV7-8 to TRBJ2-2, with 9 bases matching TRBD2. V shed 6 bases and J 4 bases; nucleotides not matched to a gene: 3. The CDR3 consists of 14 residues. Germline-derived CDR1 and CDR2 are SGHVS and FQNEAQ. The CDR3, as DNA: TGTGCCAGCAGTCTTAGCGGGGGCACCGGGGAGCTGTTTTTT. Translated: CASSLSGGTGELFF.

The chain uses TRBV27 and TRBJ2-1, with a tentative D call TRBD1 (5 bases). Trimming cost V 5 bases and J 3 bases, with 17 bases left between them. Germline V lookup: CDR1 MNHEY, CDR2 SMNVEV (reference sequence). The CDR3 runs 16 residues. The DNA for the CDR3 is TGTGCCAGCAGTAGTTCACAGGTTACTTTCTACAATGAGCAGTTCTTC. It is translated as CASSSSQVTFYNEQFF.

This chain joins TRBV6-5 and TRBJ1-2; 8 nucleotides line up with TRBD1. V shed 0 bases and J 3 bases; nucleotides not matched to a gene: 3. Per germline, CDR1 MNHEY and CDR2 SVGAGI. The CDR3 sequence is 15 residues long. CDR3 sequence (DNA): TGTGCCAGCAGTTACTCTCCGACAGGGGACTATGGCTACACCTTC. This sequence encodes CASSYSPTGDYGYTF.

Only one count was recorded for this clone. The rearrangement uses TRBV5-1 and TRBJ2-7, with 15 bases matching TRBD2. V shed 3 bases and J 4 bases; nucleotides not matched to a gene: 2. Germline V gives CDR1 SGHRS, CDR2 YFSETQ. CDR3 length: 15 residues. The CDR3 nucleotides are TGCGCCAGCAGCTCCGGACTAGCGGGAGGGTACGAGCAGTACTTC. The encoded protein is CASSSGLAGGYEQYF.

J is TRBJ1-2 and V is TRBV5-1; D unclear. This CDR3 is 16 amino acids long. CDR1 and CDR2 (germline): SGHRS, YFSETQ. V lost 0 bases and J 0 bases, leaving 12 bases between the germline ends. The CDR3 loop is CASSLDGYIANYGYTF. The CDR3 DNA reads as TGCGCCAGCAGCTTGGACGGGTATATAGCTAACTATGGCTACACCTTC.

The rearrangement links TRBV19 to TRBJ1-5; 7 nucleotides match TRBD1. This CDR3 contains 16 residues. The trim removed 1 base at V and 4 bases at J, leaving 7 bases unmatched. Germline CDR1 is LNHDA and CDR2 is SQIVND (reference sequence). DNA for the CDR3: TGTGCCAGTAGTATAGGGAGCAGGGGGTGGAATCAGCCCCAGCATTTT. Its protein product is CASSIGSRGWNQPQHF.

As regards this clone: The same CDR3 can be traced to other DNA sequences in this sample. V and J are TRBV5-1 and TRBJ1-4; 12 bases line up with TRBD1. Germline V gene lookup returns CDR1 SGHRS and CDR2 YFSETQ. V shed 5 bases, J shed 8 bases, and the junction held 4 bases outside the gene matches. The CDR3 consists of 14 residues. The chain's CDR3 is CASSPGTGGEKLFF. The CDR3 nucleotides read TGCGCCAGCAGTCCCGGGACAGGGGGCGAAAAACTGTTTTTT.

The V call is TRBV19, the J call TRBJ1-5; D unresolved. The CDR3 is 14 amino acids. From germline, CDR1 is LNHDA and CDR2 SQIVND (reference sequence). The V end was cut by 6 bases, the J end by 0 bases, with 9 bases between. The CDR3 loop is CASRQQNSNQPQHF. DNA of the CDR3: TGTGCCAGTAGACAGCAGAATAGCAATCAGCCCCAGCATTTT.

This clone was observed a single time. The chain recombines TRBV11-2 with TRBJ2-3; D is possibly TRBD2 (5 bases). The CDR3 sequence is 12 residues long. V lost 5 bases and J lost 6, with 9 bases in between. The V gene's germline CDR1 is SGHAT and CDR2 FQNNGV. The CDR3 DNA reads as TGTGCCAGCAGCCGAGGGCGGGATACGCAGTATTTT. Translating gives CASSRGRDTQYF.

The chain employs TRBV21-1 and TRBJ2-3; the D call of TRBD2 is as the table states it, not checked on the DNA. TRBV21-1 is labeled a pseudogene. The CDR3 runs to 16 residues. The CDR3 region is CASSRGLEEGTDTQYF. In nucleotides, the CDR3 is TGTGCCAGCAGCAGAGGACTAGAGGAGGGGACAGATACGCAGTATTTT.